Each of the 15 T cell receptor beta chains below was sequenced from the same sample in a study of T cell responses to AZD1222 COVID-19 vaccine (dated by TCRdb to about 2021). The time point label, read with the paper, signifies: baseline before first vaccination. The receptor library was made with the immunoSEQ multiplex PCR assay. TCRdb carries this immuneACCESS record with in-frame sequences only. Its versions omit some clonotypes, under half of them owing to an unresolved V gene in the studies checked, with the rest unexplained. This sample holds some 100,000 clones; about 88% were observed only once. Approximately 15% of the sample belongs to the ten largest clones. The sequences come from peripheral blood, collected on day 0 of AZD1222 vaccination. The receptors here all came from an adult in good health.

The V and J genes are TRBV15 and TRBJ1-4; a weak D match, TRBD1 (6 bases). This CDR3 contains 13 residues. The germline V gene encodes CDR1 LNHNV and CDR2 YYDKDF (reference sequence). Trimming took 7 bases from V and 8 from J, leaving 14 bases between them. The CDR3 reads CATTRGAGEKLFF. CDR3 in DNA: TGTGCCACCACGCGGGGGGCAGGGGAAAAACTGTTTTTT.

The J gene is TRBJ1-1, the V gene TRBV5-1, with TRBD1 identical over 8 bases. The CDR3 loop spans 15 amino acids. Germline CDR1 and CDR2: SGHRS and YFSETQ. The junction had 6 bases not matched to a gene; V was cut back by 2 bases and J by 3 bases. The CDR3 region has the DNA TGCGCCAGCAGCTTAAGACAGGGGAAGGACACTGAAGCTTTCTTT. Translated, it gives CASSLRQGKDTEAFF.

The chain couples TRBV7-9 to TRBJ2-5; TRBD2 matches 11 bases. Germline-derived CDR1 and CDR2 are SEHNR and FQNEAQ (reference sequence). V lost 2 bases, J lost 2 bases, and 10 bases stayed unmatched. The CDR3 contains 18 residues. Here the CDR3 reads CASSLKSRLAGLQETQYF. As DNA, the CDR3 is TGTGCCAGCAGCTTAAAGTCCAGACTAGCGGGGCTACAAGAGACCCAGTACTTC.

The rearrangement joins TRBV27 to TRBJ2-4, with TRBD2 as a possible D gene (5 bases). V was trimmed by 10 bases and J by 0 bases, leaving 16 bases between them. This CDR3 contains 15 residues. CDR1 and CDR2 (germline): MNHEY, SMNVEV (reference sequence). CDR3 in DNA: TGTGCCACCTGCCCTCCCGGGATAGCCAAAAACATTCAGTACTTC. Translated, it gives CATCPPGIAKNIQYF.

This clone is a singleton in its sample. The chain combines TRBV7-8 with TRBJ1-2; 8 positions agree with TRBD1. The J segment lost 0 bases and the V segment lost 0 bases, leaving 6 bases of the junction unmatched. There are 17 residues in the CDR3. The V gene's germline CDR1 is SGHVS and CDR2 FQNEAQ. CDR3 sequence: CASSLASGGAANYGYTF. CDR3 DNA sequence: TGTGCCAGCAGCTTAGCGTCAGGGGGCGCGGCTAACTATGGCTACACCTTC.

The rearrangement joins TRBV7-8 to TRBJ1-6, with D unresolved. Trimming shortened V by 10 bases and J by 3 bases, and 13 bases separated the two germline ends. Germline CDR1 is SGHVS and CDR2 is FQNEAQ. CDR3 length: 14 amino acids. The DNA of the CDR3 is TGTGCCACTAGTCCACTAAACTATAATTCACCCCTCCACTTT. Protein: CATSPLNYNSPLHF.

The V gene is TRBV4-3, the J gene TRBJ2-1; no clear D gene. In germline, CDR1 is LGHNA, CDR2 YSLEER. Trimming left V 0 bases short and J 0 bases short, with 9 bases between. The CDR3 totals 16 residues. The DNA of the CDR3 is TGCGCCAGCAGCCAAGATGAGGCCAACTCCTACAATGAGCAGTTCTTC. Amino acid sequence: CASSQDEANSYNEQFF.

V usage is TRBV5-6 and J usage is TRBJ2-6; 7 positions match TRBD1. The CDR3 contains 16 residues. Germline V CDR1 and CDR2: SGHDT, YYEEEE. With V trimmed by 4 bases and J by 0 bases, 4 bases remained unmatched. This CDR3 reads CASSVDRNSGANVLTF. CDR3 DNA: TGTGCCAGCAGCGTGGACAGGAACTCTGGGGCCAACGTCCTGACTTTC.

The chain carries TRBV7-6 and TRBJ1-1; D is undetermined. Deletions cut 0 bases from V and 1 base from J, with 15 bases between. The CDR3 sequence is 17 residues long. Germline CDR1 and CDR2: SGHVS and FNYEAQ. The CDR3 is CASSLAPTRLPNTEAFF. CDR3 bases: TGTGCCAGCAGCTTAGCGCCCACCCGACTTCCGAACACTGAAGCTTTCTTT.

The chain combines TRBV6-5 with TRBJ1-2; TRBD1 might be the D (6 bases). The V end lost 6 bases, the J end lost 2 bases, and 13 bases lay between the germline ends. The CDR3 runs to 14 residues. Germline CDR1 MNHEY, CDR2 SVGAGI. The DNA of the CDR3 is TGTGCCAGCAGCCCCACAGGGTTCAACTATGGCTACACCTTC. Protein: CASSPTGFNYGYTF.

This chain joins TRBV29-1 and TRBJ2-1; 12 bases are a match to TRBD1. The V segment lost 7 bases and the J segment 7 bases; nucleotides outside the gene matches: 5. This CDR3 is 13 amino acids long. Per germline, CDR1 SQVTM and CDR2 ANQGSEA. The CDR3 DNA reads TGCAGCGGGCGGGACAGGGGGCCTAATGAGCAGTTCTTC. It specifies CSGRDRGPNEQFF.

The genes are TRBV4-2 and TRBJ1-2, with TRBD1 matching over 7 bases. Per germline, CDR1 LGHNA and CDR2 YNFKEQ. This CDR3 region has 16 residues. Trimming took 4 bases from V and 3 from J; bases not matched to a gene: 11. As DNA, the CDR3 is TGTGCCAGCAGCCCAAGACAGGGTAGTTATGACTATGGCTACACCTTC. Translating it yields CASSPRQGSYDYGYTF.

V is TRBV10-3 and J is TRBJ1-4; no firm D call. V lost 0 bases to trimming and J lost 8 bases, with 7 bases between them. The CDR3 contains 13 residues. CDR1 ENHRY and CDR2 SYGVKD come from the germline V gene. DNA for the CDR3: TGTGCCATCAGTGAGTCGGTAGGAGAAAAACTGTTTTTT. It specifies CAISESVGEKLFF.

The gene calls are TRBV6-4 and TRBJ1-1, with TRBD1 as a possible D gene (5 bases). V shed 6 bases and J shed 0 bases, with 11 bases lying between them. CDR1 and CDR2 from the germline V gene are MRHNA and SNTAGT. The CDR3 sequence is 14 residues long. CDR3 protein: CASSLTAMNTEAFF. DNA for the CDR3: TGTGCCAGCAGCCTGACAGCGATGAACACTGAAGCTTTCTTT.

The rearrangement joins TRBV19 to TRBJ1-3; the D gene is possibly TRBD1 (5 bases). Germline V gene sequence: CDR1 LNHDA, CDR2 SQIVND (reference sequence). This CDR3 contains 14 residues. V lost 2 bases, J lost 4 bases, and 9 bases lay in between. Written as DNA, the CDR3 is TGTGCCAGTAGTATAACCGGACAAGGAAACACCATATATTTT. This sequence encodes CASSITGQGNTIYF.